Listed below are T cell receptor beta chains from one sample, sequenced in a study of identifying expanded T cells in peripheral blood. Sequencing used immunoSEQ multiplex PCR; TCRdb keeps in-frame clones, though not all of them. The profile shows about 54,000 clones, roughly 87% of them singletons. Sequencing used blood. Receptor source: a person aged 18 to 75 in good health. The CDR3 runs from the conserved cysteine through the conserved F or W. Fields, in order: V gene, clone size, D gene, J gene, CDR3 DNA, CDR3 protein. D genes are given only for firm matches. Only part of the rows carry a size: once, few, many, or a class if the clone is expanded.

TRBV5-1	-	-	TRBJ2-7	TGCGCCAGCAGCCACGCAGGGACAAGTGTGGAGCAGTACTTC	CASSHAGTSVEQYF
TRBV4-1	-	TRBD2	TRBJ2-7	TGCGCCAGCAGCCAAGATCCTAGCGGGAGGGCCTACGAGCAGTACTTC	CASSQDPSGRAYEQYF
TRBV7-9	few	-	TRBJ2-3	TGTGCCAGCAGCCCCGACGTACCTAGCACAGATACGCAGTATTTT	CASSPDVPSTDTQYF
TRBV6-5	-	TRBD1	TRBJ2-7	TGTGCCAGCAGACTAGGGACAGGGAGCTACGAGCAGTACTTC	CASRLGTGSYEQYF
TRBV7-8	-	TRBD1	TRBJ1-5	TGTGCCAGCAGCTTGACAGGGGGCGAGGGTCAGCCCCAGCATTTT	CASSLTGGEGQPQHF
TRBV6-5	-	-	TRBJ2-6	TGTGCCAGCAGTTTAGGGGTCTCTGGGGCCAACGTCCTGACTTTC	CASSLGVSGANVLTF
TRBV30	-	TRBD1	TRBJ1-5	TGTGCCTGGAGTGTCACCGACAGGGTTTATCAGCCCCAGCATTTT	CAWSVTDRVYQPQHF
TRBV28	once	-	TRBJ1-1	TGTGCCAGCAGTCCCGGCAAGGGGGTCAACACTGAAGCTTTCTTT	CASSPGKGVNTEAFF
TRBV4-2	-	-	TRBJ2-2	TGTGCCAGCAGCCAAGATCCCGGGTTGTCCGGGGAGCTGTTTTTT	CASSQDPGLSGELFF
TRBV7-9	-	TRBD1	TRBJ1-2	TGTGCCAGCAGTTTAACCGGGACAGGGCACTATGGCTACACCTTC	CASSLTGTGHYGYTF
TRBV28	-	TRBD1	TRBJ2-1	TGTGCCAGCACCACCGCGGACAGGAATGCCGATGAGCAGTTCTTC	CASTTADRNADEQFF
TRBV29-1	-	-	TRBJ2-7	TGCAGCGTTGCGGACATCCCTAGGGCCTACGAGCAGTACTTC	CSVADIPRAYEQYF
TRBV27	-	-	TRBJ2-7	TGTGCCAGCAGTCACCGACAGGTAGCCTACGAGCAGTACTTC	CASSHRQVAYEQYF
TRBV21-1	-	-	TRBJ2-7	TGTGCCAGCAGAGGGCAGAGGGAGAACTCCTACGAGCAGTACTTC	CASRGQRENSYEQYF
TRBV6-5	-	-	TRBJ1-1	TGTGCCAGCACCCTCAAGGGGGGAGGCAGCACTGAAGCTTTCTTT	CASTLKGGGSTEAFF
TRBV10-1	once	-	TRBJ2-1	TGCGCCAGCAGTGAAGGGGGCAATGAGCAGTTCTTC	CASSEGGNEQFF
TRBV10-1	-	-	TRBJ1-5	TGCGCCCCCCGGGTGGCCCAGCATTTT	CAPRVAQHF
TRBV28	-	-	TRBJ2-2	TGTGCCAGCAGTCAGGTCGGGTCAACGAACACCGGGGAGCTGTTTTTT	CASSQVGSTNTGELFF
TRBV15	once	TRBD2	TRBJ2-7	TGTGCCACCAGCCCTAGAACTAGCGGGCTCTACGAGCAGTACTTC	CATSPRTSGLYEQYF
TRBV6-5	-	-	TRBJ2-5	TGTGCCAGCAGTCCGTTTGGAGAGACCCAGTACTTC	CASSPFGETQYF
TRBV5-1	-	-	TRBJ2-7	TGCGCCAGCAGCTTGGCCGGGGTGTACGAGCAGTACTTC	CASSLAGVYEQYF
TRBV7-2	-	-	TRBJ1-1	TGTGCCAGCAGCTCCGGGGTGGGCACTGAAGCTTTCTTT	CASSSGVGTEAFF
TRBV25-1	-	TRBD2	TRBJ2-5	TGTGCCAGCAGTCTAGGGGGACTAGCGGTCCAAGAGACCCAGTACTTC	CASSLGGLAVQETQYF
TRBV11-3	-	TRBD2	TRBJ2-1	TGTGCCAGCAGCCGTAGCGGGACCTCCTACAATGAGCAGTTCTTC	CASSRSGTSYNEQFF
TRBV4-3	-	-	TRBJ2-7	TGCGCCAGCAGCCAAGAATTTGGGGGCTGGAGCGAGCAGTACTTC	CASSQEFGGWSEQYF
TRBV2	-	TRBD1	TRBJ1-1	TGTGCCGGGAAGCCAGGGGGCACTGAAGCTTTCTTT	CAGKPGGTEAFF
TRBV27	-	TRBD1	TRBJ2-4	TGTGCCGGGTTGGTGAGGACAGGTAGGGAGGCCAAAAACATTCAGTACTTC	CAGLVRTGREAKNIQYF
TRBV20-1	-	-	TRBJ2-1	TGCAGTGCTAGTAACAACAATGAGCAGTTCTTC	CSASNNNEQFF
TRBV5-1	-	-	TRBJ1-1	TGCGCCAGCAGCTTGCAGACATCGAACACTGAAGCTTTCTTT	CASSLQTSNTEAFF
TRBV5-1	-	-	TRBJ2-1	TGCGCCAGCAGCTTCCGGGACGCAATATCGAATGAGCAGTTCTTC	CASSFRDAISNEQFF
TRBV9	-	-	TRBJ2-7	TGTGCCAGCAGCGTAGTCGCTAACTCCTACGAGCAGTACTTC	CASSVVANSYEQYF
TRBV6-5	-	TRBD2	TRBJ2-3	TGTGCCAGCAGTTCGGGACTAGAGACAGATACGCAGTATTTT	CASSSGLETDTQYF
TRBV7-9	once	-	TRBJ1-3	TGTGCCAGCAGCTTAGGGTCAGGGATCAGAAACACCATATATTTT	CASSLGSGIRNTIYF
TRBV28	-	-	TRBJ1-1	TGTGCCAGCAGCCTGCCAAACTCAAGGTACACTGAAGCTTTCTTT	CASSLPNSRYTEAFF
TRBV9	-	-	TRBJ1-1	TGTGCCAGCAGCGGGGATTCTGAAGCTTTCTTT	CASSGDSEAFF
TRBV19	-	TRBD1	TRBJ2-7	TGTGCCAGTAGCTCCGGGACAGGAGCCTACGAGCAGTACTTC	CASSSGTGAYEQYF
TRBV6-5	-	-	TRBJ2-5	TGTGCCAGCAACAGGCCCCAAGAGACCCAGTACTTC	CASNRPQETQYF
TRBV27	-	-	TRBJ2-1	TGTGCCAGCAGTTTAGCGCTTGGTTACAATGAGCAGTTCTTC	CASSLALGYNEQFF
TRBV29-1	-	-	TRBJ2-2	TGCAGCGCGCGAAGAGGGCCGAACACCGGGGAGCTGTTTTTT	CSARRGPNTGELFF
TRBV28	-	-	TRBJ1-5	TGTGCCAGCAGTTTAATAAGCGGTTTCGGCAATCAGCCCCAGCATTTT	CASSLISGFGNQPQHF
TRBV10-3	-	-	TRBJ1-5	TGTGCCATCAGTGAGCGGGAGGACCAGCCCCAGCATTTT	CAISEREDQPQHF
TRBV30	-	-	TRBJ2-5	TGTGCCGCCCATGGGGGGTCGGGAGAGACCCAGTACTTC	CAAHGGSGETQYF
TRBV7-7	-	-	TRBJ2-5	TGTGCCAGCAGCTTCGATATCCAAGAGACCCAGTACTTC	CASSFDIQETQYF
TRBV10-3	-	-	TRBJ2-7	TGTGCCATCAGTGAGTCGAGGTACGAGCAGTACTTC	CAISESRYEQYF
TRBV4-2	-	-	TRBJ2-7	TGTGCCAGCCGACCCCGGGACGGAGATTGGTCGGACTACGAGCAGTACTTC	CASRPRDGDWSDYEQYF
TRBV4-3	few	-	TRBJ1-2	TGCGCCAGCAGCCAACAGGTTTTTTCAGGGGATGGCTACACCTTC	CASSQQVFSGDGYTF
TRBV6-5	few	TRBD1	TRBJ1-2	TGTGCCAGCAGTTACCAGGGACAGGTTGGCTACACCTTC	CASSYQGQVGYTF
TRBV6-1	once	-	TRBJ2-7	TGTGCCAGCGAATCCCCCCGACTCTACGAGCAGTACTTC	CASESPRLYEQYF
TRBV6-1	once	-	TRBJ2-1	TGTGCCAGCAGCCTAGTCAATGAGCAGTTCTTC	CASSLVNEQFF
TRBV2	-	-	TRBJ2-2	TGTGCCAGCAGTGGATCCAGTTCCGGGGAGCTGTTTTTT	CASSGSSSGELFF
TRBV7-2	-	TRBD1	TRBJ2-6	TGTGCCAGCAGCTTCCAGGACAGGGCCCGCTCTGGGGCCAACGTCCTGACTTTC	CASSFQDRARSGANVLTF
TRBV7-3	-	TRBD1	TRBJ2-7	TGTGCCAGCAGCGGGGACAGGGCCTTCTTCAACTACGAGCAGTACTTC	CASSGDRAFFNYEQYF
TRBV10-3	-	-	TRBJ1-1	TGTGCCATCAGTGATATCTCCCCCCCTGGGGAAGCTTTCTTT	CAISDISPPGEAFF